The rows below give T cell receptor beta chains drawn from one sample of a study of beta chain features in type 1 diabetes. Sequenced by immunoSEQ multiplex PCR; TCRdb stores in-frame clones only, minus some. The sample consists of 550,000 to 850,000 clones, roughly 13% of them appearing once. The sequenced sample was naive CD4+ T cells from blood. These receptors were obtained from a man between 18 and 35 years old with type 1 diabetes. Each CDR3 is given with its conserved first and last residue. A D gene is named only where the DNA matches it firmly. For some rows the clone size is stated as once, few or many, or as a class when expanded; others skip it.

clone size | D gene | J gene | V gene | CDR3 protein | CDR3 DNA
few | NA | TRBJ2-1 | TRBV29-1 | CSVGDRYNEQFF | TGCAGCGTTGGGGACCGTTACAATGAGCAGTTCTTC
few | TRBD1 | TRBJ1-1 | TRBV2 | CARETGQNTEAFF | TGTGCCCGCGAGACAGGGCAAAACACTGAAGCTTTCTTT
NA | NA | TRBJ1-2 | TRBV7-2 | CASSPLDYGYTF | TGTGCCAGCAGCCCCCTGGACTATGGCTACACCTTC
few | NA | TRBJ2-5 | TRBV5-1 | CASSFFGEGETQYF | TGCGCCAGCAGCTTTTTCGGGGAAGGCGAGACCCAGTACTTC
NA | NA | TRBJ2-3 | TRBV5-1 | CASSRLGSTDTQYF | TGCGCCAGCAGCCGGTTGGGCAGCACAGATACGCAGTATTTT
few | NA | TRBJ1-5 | TRBV5-1 | CASSLLGGGPGNQPQHF | TGCGCCAGCAGCTTGCTCGGCGGGGGCCCGGGCAATCAGCCCCAGCATTTT
NA | TRBD2 | TRBJ2-1 | TRBV6-4 | CASSAGGDLKFF | TGTGCCAGCAGTGCGGGGGGGGATCTTAAGTTCTTC
few | NA | TRBJ1-5 | TRBV7-8 | CASSLGGQGNQPQHF | TGTGCCAGCAGCTTAGGGGGCCAGGGGAATCAGCCCCAGCATTTT
NA | NA | TRBJ1-5 | TRBV6-1 | CASSDPRLWQGGNQPQHF | TGTGCCAGCAGTGACCCCCGGTTGTGGCAGGGCGGGAATCAGCCCCAGCATTTT
NA | NA | TRBJ2-5 | TRBV27 | CASRAGGETQYF | TGTGCCAGCCGTGCAGGGGGGGAAACCCAGTACTTC
NA | TRBD1 | TRBJ1-2 | TRBV30 | CAWSLTGGGYTF | TGTGCCTGGTCATTAACAGGGGGAGGCTACACCTTC